The subject of this entry is one T cell receptor (beta chain). What it recognizes is unknown. J lost 1 base, V lost 6 bases, and 9 bases had no gene match. The length of the CDR3 is 15 residues. Germline CDR1 SGHRS, CDR2 YFSETQ. The entry originates in a study of cytomegalovirus exposure and HLA in healthy donors. Study outcomes and limitations: Three CMV-associated chains proved CMV antigen-specific in vitro. More clonal expansion characterized HLA-associated TCR beta chains than equally common others in a later analysis.

Amplification used 60 Vbeta primers and 13 Jbeta primers. Here immunoSEQ multiplex PCR was the method, and the copy in TCRdb shows in-frame clones only, minus some. The sample consists of 180,000 or so clones, 75% to 85% of them appearing once. What was sequenced was PBMCs. The receptor was isolated from a woman aged 60 to 75 in good health and CMV-seropositive. The chain has TRBV5-1 and TRBJ2-5, with 7 nucleotides matching TRBD2. This CDR3 reads CASKKLAQIQETQYF. Here the CDR3 DNA reads TGCGCCAGCAAAAAACTAGCGCAAATCCAAGAGACCCAGTACTTC.